Listed here are 14 T cell receptor beta chains from one sample, sequenced in a study of shared clonotypes between healthy human individuals. Profiling relied on immunoSEQ multiplex PCR, and the TCRdb table lists in-frame clones only, not all of them. The table lists 650,000 to 750,000 clones, roughly 78% of them singletons. Sequencing input: memory CD4+ T cells sorted from blood. Described subset: CD45RA-negative fraction. The receptor set was obtained from a woman in her thirties in good health.

The V and J genes are TRBV21-1 and TRBJ2-7; TRBD1, as called in the table, went unchecked against the DNA. TRBV21-1 counts as a pseudogene. This CDR3 has 16 amino acids. The CDR3 sequence is CASSKGDSIITYEQYF. In DNA form, the CDR3 reads TGTGCCAGCAGCAAGGGTGACAGTATAATTACTTACGAGCAGTACTTC.

The chain is built from TRBV7-2 and TRBJ2-7; 8 bases fit TRBD1. CDR3 size: 14 residues. CDR1 and CDR2 (germline): SGHTA, FQGNSA. After removal of 5 bases from V and 6 bases from J, the junction contained 9 bases not matched to a gene. The DNA for the CDR3 is TGTGCCAGCAGCCGAAAGACAGGGGCGATCGAGCAGTACTTC. It translates to CASSRKTGAIEQYF.

This chain connects TRBV11-2 to TRBJ2-2, with D tentatively TRBD1 (6 bases). The length of the CDR3 is 15 residues. The V gene's germline CDR1 is SGHAT and CDR2 FQNNGV. V dropped 1 base and J dropped 2 bases, with 8 bases sitting between them. The CDR3 nucleotides are TGTGCCAGCAGCTTAGTCAGGGGAAACACCGGGGAGCTGTTTTTT. The encoded protein is CASSLVRGNTGELFF. Using reference TRBV11-2 and TRBJ2-2 for the parts outside the CDR3, the full variable domain is EAGVAQSPRYKIIEKRQSVAFWCNPISGHATLYWYQQILGQGPKLLIQFQNNGVVDDSQLPKDRFSAERLKGVDSTLKIQPAKLEDSAVYLCASSLVRGNTGELFFGEGSRLTVL.

CDR3 in amino acids: CACSGTKQETQYF. CDR3 bases: TGTGCCTGTTCCGGGACTAAGCAAGAGACCCAGTACTTC. This chain joins TRBV25-1 and TRBJ2-5, with 7 bases lining up with TRBD2. CDR1 and CDR2 (germline): MGHDK, SYGVNS. The CDR3 extends over 13 amino acids. The V gene end was trimmed by 11 bases and the J gene end by 2 bases; junction bases not matched to a gene: 8.

This clone was counted a few times. The chain carries TRBV18 and TRBJ1-1, with a weak D call TRBD1 (5 bases). Trimming took off 2 bases at V and 0 bases at J, with 19 bases between the two ends. Germline-derived CDR1 and CDR2 are KGHSH and LQKENI. This CDR3 is 18 amino acids long. The CDR3 is CASSPYSTGRHLNTEAFF. CDR3 DNA: TGTGCCAGCTCACCATATAGTACAGGCCGTCATTTGAACACTGAAGCTTTCTTT.

This clone occurred a few times. J is TRBJ2-1 and V is TRBV29-1, with 7 bases lining up with TRBD2. V trimming: 5 bases; J trimming: 0 bases; junction bases outside the gene matches: 4. Looked up from germline, CDR1 is SQVTM and CDR2 is ANQGSEA. This CDR3 region has 14 residues. CDR3 sequence reads: CSVTGGGSYNEQFF. The DNA of the CDR3 is TGCAGCGTTACCGGCGGGGGCTCCTACAATGAGCAGTTCTTC.

This clone was counted a few times. The V and J genes are TRBV7-2 and TRBJ1-1, with 7 bases that match TRBD1. V lost 4 bases to trimming and J lost 0 bases; unmatched junction nucleotides: 2. Germline CDR1 SGHTA, CDR2 FQGNSA. CDR3 size: 14 residues. The chain's CDR3 is CASSSGQLNTEAFF. In nucleotides, the CDR3 is TGTGCCAGCAGCTCGGGACAGTTGAACACTGAAGCTTTCTTT.

The V and J genes are TRBV18 and TRBJ2-2, with 7 bases that match TRBD2. V was pared by 3 bases and J by 6 bases, with 10 bases of the junction left unmatched. The CDR3 totals 16 residues. The germline CDR1 and CDR2 sequences are KGHSH and LQKENI. CDR3 in DNA: TGTGCCAGCTCACCCGCGGGAGTAATGTCTCCCGGGGAGCTGTTTTTT. It encodes CASSPAGVMSPGELFF.

The sample holds a few counts of this clone. CDR3 sequence reads: CASSVQELNYGYTF. CDR3 DNA sequence: TGTGCCAGCAGTGTACAGGAACTGAACTATGGCTACACCTTC. The chain employs TRBV2 and TRBJ1-2; possible D gene TRBD1, 5 bases. CDR3 length: 14 amino acids. The germline CDR1 and CDR2 sequences are SNHLY and FYNNEI. The ends were cut back, 4 bases at V and 2 bases at J, with 11 bases in the middle.

The genes are TRBV7-3 and TRBJ2-1, with 9 bases matching TRBD2. The germline V gene encodes CDR1 SGHTA and CDR2 FQGTGA. The CDR3 is 18 residues long. Losses at the gene ends were 5 bases for V and 3 bases for J; bases not matched to a gene: 14. In DNA, the CDR3 is TGTGCCAGCAGCCTCCGGGCTAGCGGGACCACCTACTACAATGAGCAGTTCTTC. This gives the protein CASSLRASGTTYYNEQFF.

The V and J genes are TRBV19 and TRBJ2-2; D might be TRBD2 (6 bases). The CDR3 is 10 residues long. Trimming stripped 11 bases from V and 7 bases from J, with 8 bases between. Per the germline V gene, CDR1 is LNHDA and CDR2 is SQIVND (reference sequence). The CDR3 nucleotides are TGTGCCGGGGGGAGCGGGGAGCTGTTTTTT. Its translation: CAGGSGELFF.

V is TRBV11-3 and J is TRBJ2-3; D remains ambiguous. Germline lookup yields CDR1 SGHNT and CDR2 YENEEA. V dropped 4 bases and J dropped 4 bases, with 9 bases sitting between them. This CDR3 spans 13 amino acids. CDR3 DNA: TGTGCCAGCAGCTCCTTAAGGGCAGATACGCAGTATTTT. As protein: CASSSLRADTQYF.

The rearrangement links TRBV5-8 to TRBJ2-7; TRBD1 matches at 8 bases. Per the germline V gene, CDR1 is SGHTS and CDR2 is YDEGEE. CDR3 length: 14 residues. J lost 4 bases, V lost 4 bases, and 7 bases had no gene match. CDR3: CASSPRQGPYEQYF. In DNA, the CDR3 is TGTGCCAGCAGCCCTCGACAGGGGCCTTACGAGCAGTACTTC.

This clone was observed a handful of times. The CDR3 bases are TGTGCCAGCGATGATCGGGTCCGGGCCTACGAGCAGTACTTC. The encoded protein is CASDDRVRAYEQYF. The V and J genes are TRBV6-1 and TRBJ2-7; unclear D gene. Germline values: CDR1 MNHNS, CDR2 SASEGT. This CDR3 comprises 14 residues. V was clipped by 8 bases and J by 2 bases, with 16 bases between them.